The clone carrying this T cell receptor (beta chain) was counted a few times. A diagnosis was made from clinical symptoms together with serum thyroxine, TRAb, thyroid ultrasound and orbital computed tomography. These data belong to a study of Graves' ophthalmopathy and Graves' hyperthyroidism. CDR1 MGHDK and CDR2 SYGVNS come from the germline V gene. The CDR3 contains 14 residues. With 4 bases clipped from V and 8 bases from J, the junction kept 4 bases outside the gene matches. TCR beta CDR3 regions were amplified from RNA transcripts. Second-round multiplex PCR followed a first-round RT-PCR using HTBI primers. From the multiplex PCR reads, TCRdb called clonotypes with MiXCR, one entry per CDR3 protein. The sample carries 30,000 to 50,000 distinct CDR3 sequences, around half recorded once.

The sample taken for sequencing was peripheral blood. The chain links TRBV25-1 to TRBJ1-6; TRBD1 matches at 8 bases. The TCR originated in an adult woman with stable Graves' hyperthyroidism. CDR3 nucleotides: TGTGCCAGCAGTGTCGGACAGGGAGATTCACCCCTCCACTTT. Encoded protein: CASSVGQGDSPLHF.